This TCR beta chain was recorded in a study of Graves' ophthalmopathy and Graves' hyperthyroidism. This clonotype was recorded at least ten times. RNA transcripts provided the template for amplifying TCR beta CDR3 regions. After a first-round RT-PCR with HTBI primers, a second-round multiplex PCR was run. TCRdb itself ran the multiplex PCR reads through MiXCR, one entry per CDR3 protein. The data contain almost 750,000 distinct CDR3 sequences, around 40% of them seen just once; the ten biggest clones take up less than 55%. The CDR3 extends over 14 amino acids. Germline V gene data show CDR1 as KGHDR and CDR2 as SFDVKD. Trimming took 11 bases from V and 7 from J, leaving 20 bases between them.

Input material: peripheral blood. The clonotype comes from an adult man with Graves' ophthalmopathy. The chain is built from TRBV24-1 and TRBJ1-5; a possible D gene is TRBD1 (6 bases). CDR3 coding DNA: TGTGCCAGCCCAGAAACAGGGTCAGGACAGCCCCAGCATTTT. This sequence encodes CASPETGSGQPQHF.